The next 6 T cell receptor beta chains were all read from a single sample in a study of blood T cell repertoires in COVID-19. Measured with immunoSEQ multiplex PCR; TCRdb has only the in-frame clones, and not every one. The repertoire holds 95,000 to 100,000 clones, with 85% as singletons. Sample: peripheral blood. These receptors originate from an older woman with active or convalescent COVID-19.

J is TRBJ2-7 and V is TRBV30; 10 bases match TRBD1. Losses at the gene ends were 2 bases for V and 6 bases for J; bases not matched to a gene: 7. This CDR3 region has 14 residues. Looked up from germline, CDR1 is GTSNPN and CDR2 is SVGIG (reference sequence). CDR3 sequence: CAWSLWDRGVEQYF. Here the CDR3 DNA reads TGTGCCTGGAGTCTCTGGGACAGGGGCGTCGAGCAGTACTTC.

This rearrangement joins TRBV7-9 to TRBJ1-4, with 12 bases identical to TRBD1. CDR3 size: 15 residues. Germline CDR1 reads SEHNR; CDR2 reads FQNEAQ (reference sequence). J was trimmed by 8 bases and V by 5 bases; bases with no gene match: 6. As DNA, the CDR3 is TGTGCCAGCAGCGCAGGGGACAGGGGGCGAGAAAAACTGTTTTTT. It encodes CASSAGDRGREKLFF.

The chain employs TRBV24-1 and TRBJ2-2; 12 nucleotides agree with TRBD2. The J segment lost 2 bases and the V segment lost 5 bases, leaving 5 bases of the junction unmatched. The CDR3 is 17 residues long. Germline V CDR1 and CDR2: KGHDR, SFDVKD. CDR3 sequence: CATSGTSGGTNTGELFF. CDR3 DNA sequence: TGTGCCACCAGTGGAACTAGCGGGGGGACAAACACCGGGGAGCTGTTTTTT.

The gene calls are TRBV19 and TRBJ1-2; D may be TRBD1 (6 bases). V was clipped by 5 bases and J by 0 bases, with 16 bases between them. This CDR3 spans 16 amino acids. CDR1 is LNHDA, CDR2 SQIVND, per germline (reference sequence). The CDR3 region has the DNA TGTGCCAGTAGTCGGACAGCTAGATCAACTAACTATGGCTACACCTTC. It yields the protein CASSRTARSTNYGYTF.

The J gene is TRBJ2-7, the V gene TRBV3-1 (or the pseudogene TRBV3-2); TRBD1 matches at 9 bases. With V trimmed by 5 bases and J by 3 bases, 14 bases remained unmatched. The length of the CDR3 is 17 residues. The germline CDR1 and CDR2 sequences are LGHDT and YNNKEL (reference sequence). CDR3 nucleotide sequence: TGTGCCAGCAGCTGGTTACAGGGGGCGCTGGGGAACTACGAGCAGTACTTC. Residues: CASSWLQGALGNYEQYF.

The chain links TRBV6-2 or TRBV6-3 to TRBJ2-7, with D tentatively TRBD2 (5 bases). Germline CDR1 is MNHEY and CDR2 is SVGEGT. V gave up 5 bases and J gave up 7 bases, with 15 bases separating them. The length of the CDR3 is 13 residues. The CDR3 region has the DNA TGTGCCAGCAGTCAAAGTCTCCAGCGGGAGCAGTACTTC. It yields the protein CASSQSLQREQYF.